One and the same sample provided the 13 T cell receptor beta chains below, sequenced in a study of CD8+ T cells in alopecia areata. cDNA reverse transcribed from extracted RNA served as the sequencing template. The assay was immunoSEQ multiplex PCR, and TCRdb's table has in-frame clones only and misses some. The sample gives approximately 7,000 clones, about 70% of which show up once; about 22% is in the top ten. Alopecia areata patients provided lesional scalp punch biopsies and peripheral blood. Sequenced here: skin, sampled at week 0. Receptors originate from a human donor with alopecia areata.

V and J are TRBV6-6 and TRBJ1-5, with D hard to call. V lost 3 bases and J lost 2, with 8 bases in between. Germline lookup yields CDR1 MNHNY and CDR2 SVGAGI (reference sequence). The CDR3 totals 14 residues. The CDR3 sequence is CASSYPSGNQPQHF. CDR3 nucleotides: TGTGCCAGCAGTTATCCGAGTGGCAATCAGCCCCAGCATTTT.

This chain joins TRBV5-8 and TRBJ2-5; 8 bases are a match to TRBD2. The germline V gene encodes CDR1 SGHTS and CDR2 YDEGEE. The CDR3 length is 15 residues. Unmatched junction bases numbered 9, after V lost 4 bases and J lost 4 bases. CDR3 residues: CASSHPASGSETQYF. CDR3 sequence (DNA): TGTGCCAGCAGCCACCCGGCTAGCGGGTCAGAGACCCAGTACTTC.

V usage is TRBV6-5 and J usage is TRBJ2-1; 8 bases are shared with TRBD2. Trimming removed 2 bases from V and 8 bases from J; junction bases left unmatched: 8. The CDR3 has 15 amino acids. Germline values: CDR1 MNHEY, CDR2 SVGAGI. The CDR3 region has the DNA TGTGCCAGCAGTTACGGTCTCGGGGGGGTGGATGAGCAGTTCTTC. Amino acids: CASSYGLGGVDEQFF.

Turning to this clone: At one boundary the junction diverges from the germline segment, which might be a read error. Other DNA sequences in the same sample also yield this CDR3. The chain combines TRBV4-2 with TRBJ1-3; D is uncertain. The CDR3 is 13 amino acids. The germline V gene has CDR1 LGHNA and CDR2 YNFKEQ. CDR3: CASSSNSGNTIYF. The CDR3, as DNA: TGTGCCAGCAGCTCTAATTCAGGAAACACTATATATTTT.

The V and J genes are TRBV30 and TRBJ2-2; TRBD1 might be the D (5 bases). CDR1 GTSNPN and CDR2 SVGIG come from the germline V gene (reference sequence). CDR3 length: 13 amino acids. Trimming cost V 4 bases and J 7 bases, with 13 bases left between them. CDR3 amino acids: CAWTGAADGELFF. CDR3 nucleotides: TGTGCCTGGACTGGGGCCGCCGACGGGGAGCTGTTTTTT.

The sample holds one count of this clone. Lacking the conserved final phenylalanine or tryptophan, this CDR3 likely reflects a read error. The genes are TRBV27 and TRBJ2-3, with unresolved D. This CDR3 spans 15 amino acids. Germline V gene data show CDR1 as MNHEY and CDR2 as SMNVEV (reference sequence). V was cut by 3 bases and J by 0 bases, with 10 bases left in between. In DNA form, the CDR3 reads TGTGCCAGCAGTTTTGTGGCAGCTAGCACAGATACGCAGTATCTC. Amino acid sequence: CASSFVAASTDTQYL.

This clone appeared a few times. J is TRBJ2-7 and V is TRBV6-1; D is unclear. V shed 6 bases and J shed 2 bases, with 11 bases lying between them. The CDR3 extends over 13 amino acids. Germline V lookup: CDR1 MNHNS, CDR2 SASEGT. For the CDR3, the DNA is TGTGCCAGCAGAGAGTTGGCGACCTACGAGCAGTACTTC. Translation: CASRELATYEQYF.

The V gene is TRBV6-5, the J gene TRBJ2-3; 9 nucleotides line up with TRBD1. The CDR3 is made up of 16 amino acids. The germline V gene has CDR1 MNHEY and CDR2 SVGAGI. V lost 0 bases and J lost 1; bases outside the gene matches: 2. In nucleotides, the CDR3 is TGTGCCAGCAGTTACTCGGGACAGGGCGGCACAGATACGCAGTATTTT. It translates to CASSYSGQGGTDTQYF.

The J gene is TRBJ2-1, the V gene TRBV7-2, with unresolved D. Per the germline V gene, CDR1 is SGHTA and CDR2 is FQGNSA. The CDR3 loop spans 15 amino acids. The V end was cut by 1 base, the J end by 9 bases, with 16 bases between. The CDR3 nucleotides read TGTGCCAGCAGCTTAGATGTCGCAGGAGTAGCTGAGCAGTTCTTC. Amino acids: CASSLDVAGVAEQFF.

Within the sample, this clone is large. V and J are TRBV11-2 and TRBJ2-7; D not resolved. Trimming shortened V by 0 bases and J by 0 bases, and 9 bases separated the two germline ends. From germline, CDR1 is SGHAT and CDR2 FQNNGV. The CDR3 consists of 15 residues. Here the CDR3 reads CASSLDVVTSYEQYF. The CDR3 DNA reads TGTGCCAGCAGCTTAGACGTAGTTACCTCCTACGAGCAGTACTTC.

V usage is TRBV5-4 and J usage is TRBJ2-1; possibly TRBD2 for D (6 bases). Germline loops: CDR1 SGHNT, CDR2 YYREEE (reference sequence). With 0 bases removed from V and 5 bases from J, the gap between germline ends came to 12 bases. This CDR3 comprises 15 residues. The CDR3 DNA reads as TGTGCCAGCAGCTTGGTGGGCGGGGTAGACAATGAGCAGTTCTTC. Translation gives CASSLVGGVDNEQFF.

The CDR3 nucleotides are TGCGCCAGCAGTGTGACTAGCGGGGTCACAGATACGCAGTATTTT. Its translation: CASSVTSGVTDTQYF. The rearrangement uses TRBV10-2 and TRBJ2-3, with 11 bases aligning to TRBD2. Germline V gives CDR1 WSHSY, CDR2 SAAADI. CDR3 size: 15 residues. V shed 4 bases, J shed 2 bases, and the junction held 2 bases outside the gene matches.

V gene TRBV11-3 combines with J gene TRBJ2-3; 8 nucleotides align to TRBD1. Per germline, CDR1 SGHNT and CDR2 YENEEA. The CDR3 consists of 15 residues. V gave up 3 bases and J gave up 5 bases; unmatched junction bases: 7. The CDR3 region has the DNA TGTGCCAGCAGCTTGGTGGACAGGGCTCAAGATACGCAGTATTTT. Translated, it gives CASSLVDRAQDTQYF. Complete variable domain (other parts from reference TRBV11-3 and TRBJ2-3): EAGVVQSPRYKIIEKKQPVAFWCNPISGHNTLYWYLQNLGQGPELLIRYENEEAVDDSQLPKDRFSAERLKGVDSTLKIQPAELGDSAVYLCASSLVDRAQDTQYFGPGTRLTVL.